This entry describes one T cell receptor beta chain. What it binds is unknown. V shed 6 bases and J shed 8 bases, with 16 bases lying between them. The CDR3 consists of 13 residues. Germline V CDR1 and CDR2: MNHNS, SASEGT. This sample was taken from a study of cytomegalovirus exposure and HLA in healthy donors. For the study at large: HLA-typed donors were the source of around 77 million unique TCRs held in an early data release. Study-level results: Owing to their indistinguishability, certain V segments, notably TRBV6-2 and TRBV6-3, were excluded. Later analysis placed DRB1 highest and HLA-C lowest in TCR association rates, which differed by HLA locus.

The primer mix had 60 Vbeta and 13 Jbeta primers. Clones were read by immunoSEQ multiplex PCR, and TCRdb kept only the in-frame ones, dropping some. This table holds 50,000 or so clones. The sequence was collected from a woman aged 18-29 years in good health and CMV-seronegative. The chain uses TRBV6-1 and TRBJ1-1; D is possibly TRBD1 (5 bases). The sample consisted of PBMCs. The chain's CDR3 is CASRYGRGGEAFF. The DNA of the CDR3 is TGTGCCAGCAGGTACGGGAGGGGCGGGGAAGCTTTCTTT.